This TCR beta chain was observed in a study of CD8 T cells in Susac syndrome. Findings of the study overall: The study recognized that the number of individuals in its TCR sequencing and HLA analysis was relatively small.

Regarding this clonotype: Its specificity is unknown. Relative to the germline gene, one junction end is altered; a read error may explain this.

The study sequenced TCR beta in blood CD8+ and CD4+ T cells. Healthy donors matched for age and sex were used as controls. Both CD4+ and CD8+ T cells were negatively isolated, and TEMRA cells underwent FACS enrichment. RNA amounts of 0.5 to 1 ug underwent reverse transcription with random hexamers. TCRdb passed the immunoSEQ multiplex PCR reads through MiXCR, listing each CDR3 protein once. Among 150,000 to 200,000 distinct CDR3 sequences listed, around 95% were seen once. From germline, CDR1 is SNHLY and CDR2 FYNNEI. The CDR3 length is 10 residues. The V gene is TRBV2, the J gene TRBJ2-3; D call uncertain. Sequencing used CD4+ T cells from PBMCs. The source of this sequence is a human donor in good health. The CDR3 is CASNEDTQYF. The CDR3 nucleotides are TGTGCCAGCAATGAAGATACGCAGTATTTT.